The 30 T cell receptor beta chains given below trace back to one sample, sequenced in a study of regulatory T cells in long-lasting Graves disease (dated by TCRdb to the early 2020s). This sample's time point label indicates: persistent/refractory GD, antithyroid drugs over 5 years with positive TRAb. For both TCR sequencing and RNA sequencing, RNA was extracted from PBMCs in TRIzol. To prepare the library, multiplex PCR was applied. The sequencing machine was an Illumina HiSeq 4000. To build TCR beta libraries, CDR3 regions were amplified by Arm-PCR using iRepertoire HTBI primers. TCRdb cleaned the public reads at Q25 with fastp, built clones with MiXCR and kept in-frame beta chains. Each entry is one CDR3 protein sequence, shown with its most common DNA and genes. Across this sample there are fewer than 550,000 distinct CDR3 sequences, with roughly a fifth seen only once. Together, the top ten hold roughly 7% of the sample.

The starting material was peripheral blood mononuclear cells (PBMCs), obtained when the disease was refractory, from a patient treated with antithyroid drugs. These receptor sequences come from a female donor with Graves disease.

V gene TRBV6-1 combines with J gene TRBJ2-2; 7 nucleotides match TRBD2. The V segment lost 6 bases and the J segment 3 bases; nucleotides outside the gene matches: 10. The CDR3 totals 16 residues. Per the germline V gene, CDR1 is MNHNS and CDR2 is SASEGT. The DNA for the CDR3 is TGTGCCAGCAGCGAAACCCGGGACTACTACACCGGGGAGCTGTTTTTT. This sequence encodes CASSETRDYYTGELFF.

J is TRBJ1-1 and V is TRBV18; D may be TRBD1 (5 bases). The V gene's germline CDR1 is KGHSH and CDR2 LQKENI. V was shortened by 4 bases and J by 1 base, with 13 bases between the two germline ends. The CDR3 sequence is 15 residues long. For the CDR3, the DNA is TGTGCCAGCTCACAAACTCAGGGTGAGAACACTGAAGCTTTCTTT. As protein: CASSQTQGENTEAFF.

This clonotype showed up many times. The chain recombines TRBV7-2 with TRBJ1-1, with no clear D. Per the germline V gene, CDR1 is SGHTA and CDR2 is FQGNSA. The CDR3 loop spans 13 amino acids. V lost 5 bases, J lost 1 base, and 8 bases lay in between. The CDR3 coding sequence is TGTGCCAGCAGCGTCGGGTGGAACACTGAAGCTTTCTTT. Translating it yields CASSVGWNTEAFF.

The V call is TRBV20-1, the J call TRBJ2-7; 7 bases match TRBD2. The germline CDR1 and CDR2 sequences are DFQATT and SNEGSKA (reference sequence). CDR3 size: 14 residues. Germline trimming cut 4 bases from V and 2 bases from J; bases unmatched to any gene: 8. In DNA, the CDR3 is TGCAGTGCTACAATACCGGGACTACCCTACGAGCAGTACTTC. Translating it yields CSATIPGLPYEQYF.

The chain uses TRBV30 and TRBJ2-7; 7 bases agree with TRBD1. CDR3 length: 14 amino acids. CDR1 GTSNPN and CDR2 SVGIG come from the germline V gene (reference sequence). Trimming at V came to 5 bases and at J to 5 bases, leaving 12 bases not matched to a gene. CDR3 nucleotide sequence: TGTGCCTGGCGTTCTCCGGGACAGTGGAACGAGCAGTACTTC. It codes for CAWRSPGQWNEQYF.

This clonotype showed up many times. The chain joins TRBV12-3 or TRBV12-4 to TRBJ2-7, with 10 bases aligning to TRBD2. The CDR3 totals 15 residues. V shed 1 base and J 3 bases; nucleotides not matched to a gene: 3. CDR3 nucleotides: TGTGCCAGCAGTTTAGGACTAGCGGGCCTCTACGAGCAGTACTTC. Its translation: CASSLGLAGLYEQYF.

In this sample, this clonotype turned up many times. This chain uses TRBV12-3 or TRBV12-4 with TRBJ1-2; no reliable D call. V gave up 6 bases and J gave up 3 bases, with 11 bases separating them. The CDR3 is 13 amino acids. CDR3 loop: CASRPDNDYGYTF. The CDR3 DNA sequence: TGTGCCAGCAGACCAGACAACGACTATGGCTACACCTTC.

The chain is built from TRBV7-9 and TRBJ2-6; D may be TRBD2 (6 bases). The CDR3 loop spans 18 amino acids. Trimming stripped 2 bases from V and 0 bases from J, with 14 bases between. The germline V gene encodes CDR1 SEHNR and CDR2 FQNEAQ (reference sequence). The CDR3 region is CASSLTVWRDSGANVLTF. The DNA of the CDR3 is TGTGCCAGCAGCTTAACGGTCTGGAGGGACTCTGGGGCCAACGTCCTGACTTTC.

In its sample, this clonotype was seen many times. The genes are TRBV28 and TRBJ2-5, with D possibly TRBD1 on 6 matching bases. Germline V gives CDR1 MDHEN, CDR2 SYDVKM. The CDR3 covers 11 residues. The V and J ends lost 6 bases and 8 bases respectively, with 10 bases between them. The CDR3 bases are TGTGCCAGCAGGCACAGGGATACCCAGTACTTC. It codes for CASRHRDTQYF.

This clonotype was counted ten times or more. The rearrangement links TRBV24-1 to TRBJ1-5; the D gene is possibly TRBD1 (5 bases). V lost 10 bases and J lost 7, with 13 bases in between. Germline CDR1 reads KGHDR; CDR2 reads SFDVKD. This CDR3 has 12 amino acids. CDR3 loop: CATQGADQPQHF. CDR3 in DNA: TGTGCCACGCAGGGTGCCGACCAGCCCCAGCATTTT.

This clonotype appeared many times. The rearrangement joins TRBV6-1 to TRBJ2-5; D unresolved. Trimming took off 2 bases at V and 4 bases at J, with 8 bases between the two ends. The CDR3 contains 13 residues. In germline, CDR1 is MNHNS, CDR2 SASEGT. The CDR3 reads CASSELTGETQYF. CDR3 in DNA: TGTGCCAGCAGTGAATTGACGGGAGAGACCCAGTACTTC.

The chain uses TRBV30 and TRBJ1-1, with no clear D. Germline V gene sequence: CDR1 GTSNPN, CDR2 SVGIG (reference sequence). This CDR3 comprises 11 residues. The ends were cut back, 2 bases at V and 5 bases at J, with 6 bases in the middle. CDR3 protein: CAWSHGTEAFF. Written as DNA, the CDR3 is TGTGCCTGGAGTCATGGTACTGAAGCTTTCTTT.

In this sample, this clonotype turned up many times. The rearrangement links TRBV6-2 or TRBV6-3 to TRBJ1-2, with 9 bases fitting TRBD1. The J segment lost 8 bases and the V segment lost 7 bases, leaving 8 bases of the junction unmatched. Germline values: CDR1 MNHEY, CDR2 SVGEGT. The CDR3 has 13 amino acids. The CDR3 sequence is CASKSTGGLGYTF. The CDR3 DNA is TGTGCCAGCAAATCAACAGGGGGCCTCGGCTACACCTTC.

A note on this clonotype: With a much larger clone just one base away, this may be a read error. V and J are TRBV11-1 and TRBJ2-7; no clear D gene. This CDR3 has 15 amino acids. With 5 bases removed from V and 6 bases from J, the gap between germline ends came to 20 bases. Germline assignment: CDR1 SGHAT and CDR2 FQDESV (reference sequence). CDR3 DNA: TGTGCCAGCAGCGATAATGGAGTGTGGGTGGGCGAGCAGTACTTC. Translation gives CASSDNGVWVGEQYF.

This clonotype appeared a few times. This rearrangement joins TRBV5-1 to TRBJ2-7; 7 positions agree with TRBD1. From germline, CDR1 is SGHRS and CDR2 YFSETQ. Trimming removed 4 bases from V and 2 bases from J; junction bases left unmatched: 9. CDR3 size: 15 residues. This chain's CDR3 is CASSVVPGQPYEQYF. The CDR3 nucleotides are TGCGCCAGCAGCGTGGTCCCGGGACAGCCCTACGAGCAGTACTTC.

V and J are TRBV28 and TRBJ2-3, with TRBD2 identical over 16 bases. J was trimmed by 7 bases and V by 5 bases; bases with no gene match: 12. There are 18 residues in the CDR3. The germline V gene has CDR1 MDHEN and CDR2 SYDVKM. As DNA, the CDR3 is TGTGCCAGCAGTCCGTGGGGACTAGCGGGGGGGCTGCCGTATACGCAGTATTTT. Protein product: CASSPWGLAGGLPYTQYF.

This clonotype came up a few times. The V and J genes are TRBV6-1 and TRBJ1-1; D is possibly TRBD1 (6 bases). V was pared by 5 bases and J by 6 bases, with 19 bases between. Germline lookup yields CDR1 MNHNS and CDR2 SASEGT. The CDR3 runs 15 residues. DNA of the CDR3: TGTGCCAGCAGTCCCCGGGGGGGCCAGGGCGCTGAAGCTTTCTTT. It is translated as CASSPRGGQGAEAFF.

Many counts were recorded for this clonotype. CDR3 amino acids: CASSRPFQPQHF. CDR3 sequence (DNA): TGTGCCAGCAGTCGCCCCTTTCAGCCCCAGCATTTT. This sequence joins TRBV6-1 and TRBJ1-5; D remains ambiguous. The V gene lost 5 bases and the J gene lost 6 bases, with 8 bases spanning the gap. The CDR3 spans 12 residues. The germline V gene encodes CDR1 MNHNS and CDR2 SASEGT.

This clonotype was counted many times. The chain joins TRBV28 to TRBJ2-5; the D gene is possibly TRBD2 (5 bases). The germline V and J ends were trimmed by 5 bases and 5 bases, with 15 bases remaining between them. The CDR3 is 14 amino acids. In germline, CDR1 is MDHEN, CDR2 SYDVKM. Here the CDR3 DNA reads TGTGCCAGCAGTCCCCCTTACGGGGAGGAGACCCAGTACTTC. It specifies CASSPPYGEETQYF.

V gene TRBV12-3 or TRBV12-4 combines with J gene TRBJ2-3; 8 bases are shared with TRBD2. The CDR3 totals 15 residues. After removal of 5 bases from V and 3 bases from J, the junction contained 7 bases not matched to a gene. CDR3 loop: CASSPQLAATDTQYF. The CDR3 region has the DNA TGTGCCAGCAGTCCTCAACTAGCGGCGACAGATACGCAGTATTTT.

This clonotype was counted ten times or more. V usage is TRBV11-1 and J usage is TRBJ2-4, with D maybe TRBD2 (7 bases). Deletions cut 5 bases from V and 7 bases from J, with 15 bases between. The germline gives CDR1 SGHAT, CDR2 FQDESV (reference sequence). CDR3 length equals 14 residues. The CDR3 reads CASSPRSGGNIQYF. DNA of the CDR3: TGTGCCAGCAGCCCCCGTTCGGGGGGCAACATTCAGTACTTC.

This chain joins TRBV29-1 and TRBJ2-7; possibly TRBD1 for D (6 bases). Looked up from germline, CDR1 is SQVTM and CDR2 is ANQGSEA. With 4 bases removed from V and 2 bases from J, the gap between germline ends came to 18 bases. The length of the CDR3 is 15 residues. CDR3 in DNA: TGCAGCGTTGTGGGTGTTTCGGACAGAACCTACGAGCAGTACTTC. Translating it yields CSVVGVSDRTYEQYF.

This clonotype was picked up a small number of times. The chain joins TRBV25-1 to TRBJ1-1, with 9 bases aligning to TRBD1. The ends lost 8 bases at V and 0 bases at J; junction bases unmatched: 4. This CDR3 has 14 residues. Germline loops: CDR1 MGHDK, CDR2 SYGVNS. The CDR3 region has the DNA TGTGCCAGCCGGGACAGGGCTTTGAACACTGAAGCTTTCTTT. It is translated as CASRDRALNTEAFF. The full variable domain, in which reference TRBV25-1 and TRBJ1-1 provide the parts outside the CDR3, is EADIYQTPRYLVIGTGKKITLECSQTMGHDKMYWYQQDPGMELHLIHYSYGVNSTEKGDLSSESTVSRIRTEHFPLTLESARPSHTSQYLCASRDRALNTEAFFGQGTRLTVV.

This clonotype was seen only a few times. This chain connects TRBV29-1 to TRBJ1-1, with D uncertain. The germline V and J ends were trimmed by 0 bases and 1 base, with 18 bases remaining between them. This CDR3 region has 17 residues. The germline CDR1 and CDR2 sequences are SQVTM and ANQGSEA. The CDR3: CSVEDRTPRETNTEAFF. The CDR3 DNA sequence: TGCAGCGTTGAAGATAGGACCCCCCGGGAAACGAACACTGAAGCTTTCTTT.

The V and J genes are TRBV24-1 and TRBJ1-1; D not certain. Germline CDR1 is KGHDR and CDR2 is SFDVKD. Trimming took 12 bases from V and 2 from J, leaving 12 bases between them. The CDR3 has 12 amino acids. Here the CDR3 DNA reads TGTGCCGCGGGCGCAGCTAACACTGAAGCTTTCTTT. Translating gives CAAGAANTEAFF.

This clonotype was seen at least ten times. This chain links TRBV12-3 or TRBV12-4 with TRBJ2-7; D possibly corresponds to TRBD2 (5 bases). The CDR3 loop spans 13 amino acids. The V end was cut by 3 bases, the J end by 2 bases, with 8 bases between. The CDR3 sequence: CASSLEAPYEQYF. CDR3 coding DNA: TGTGCCAGCAGTTTGGAGGCCCCCTACGAGCAGTACTTC.

This clonotype was recorded at least ten times. The chain employs TRBV12-3 or TRBV12-4 and TRBJ1-6, with D possibly being TRBD1 (6 bases). V was shortened by 6 bases and J by 3 bases, with 12 bases between the two germline ends. The CDR3 is 15 amino acids. CDR3 nucleotide sequence: TGTGCCAGCAGACAGACAGGAGGCTATAATTCACCCCTCCACTTT. As protein: CASRQTGGYNSPLHF.

This clonotype occurred many times. The chain is built from TRBV28 and TRBJ1-5; D is unresolved. V was trimmed by 3 bases and J by 3 bases, leaving 9 bases between them. The germline gives CDR1 MDHEN, CDR2 SYDVKM. CDR3 size: 14 residues. The CDR3 DNA follows: TGTGCCAGCAGTTTGTCCAGAATCAATCAGCCCCAGCATTTT. Amino acid sequence: CASSLSRINQPQHF.

The V gene is TRBV4-2, the J gene TRBJ1-1; TRBD1 agrees at 10 bases. Germline CDR1 LGHNA, CDR2 YNFKEQ. With 4 bases clipped from V and 1 base from J, the junction kept 3 bases outside the gene matches. This CDR3 comprises 15 residues. The CDR3: CASSPGQGTNTEAFF. The CDR3 region has the DNA TGTGCCAGCAGCCCGGGACAGGGGACGAACACTGAAGCTTTCTTT.

In regard to this clonotype: A much larger clone lies one base from this, so it may be a read error. This rearrangement joins TRBV2 to TRBJ2-7; TRBD1 matches at 8 bases. Germline assignment: CDR1 SNHLY and CDR2 FYNNEI. The CDR3 has 13 residues. The CDR3 region is CASNGQGTYERYF. The DNA for the CDR3 is TGTGCCAGCAATGGACAGGGAACCTACGAGCGGTACTTC.